This T cell receptor beta chain is from a study of human T cells and chemical hapten exposure. Overall study: Investigators sensitized around 2 cm by around 2 cm of upper inner arm skin with 2% DPC. Alopecia areata, totalis and universalis patients, mostly female, were included.

This clonotype has a count of ten or more. Its antigen is not known. TCRdb called the RACE reads again in MiXCR, with one record for every CDR3 protein. This sample yields about 100,000 distinct CDR3 sequences, of which approximately 10% are seen a single time; 3% to 4% belongs to the top ten. Notes on the study in general: Versus controls, expanded TCRs had significantly more large CDR3 similarity clusters.

Time point specified: patch test 2, 6 weeks after DPC sensitization. The sample's treatment: therapeutic diphenylcyclopropenone sensitization with weekly scalp DPC. CDR3 size: 14 residues. The germline CDR1 and CDR2 sequences are DFQATT and SNEGSKA (reference sequence). V shed 6 bases, J shed 6 bases, and the junction held 11 bases outside the gene matches. The chain has TRBV20-1 and TRBJ2-7, with 10 bases aligning to TRBD2. Sequenced material: whole blood, taken in connection with sensitization to the hapten diphenylcyclopropenone (DPC). The sequence was obtained from a woman between 35 and 50 years old with alopecia areata. Some clones in this sample may be carry-over from other donors' samples. The CDR3, as DNA: TGCAGTGCCACGTCCCAGCGGGAGGGGCGCGAGCAGTACTTC. Translating gives CSATSQREGREQYF.